This TCR beta chain was profiled in a study of cytomegalovirus exposure and HLA in healthy donors (dated by TCRdb to 2017 to 2019). Context from the whole study: According to an earlier analysis of several hundred of the donors, some 180 million T cells yielded 90 million to 140 million unique TCR beta sequences and approximately 300 Gb of sequence data. The study profiled the T cell repertoires of some 610 subjects by immunosequencing and related them to cytomegalovirus serostatus. A later analysis re-analyzed previously published TCR beta repertoires from roughly 690 donors and added high-resolution HLA genotyping to study TCR occurrence patterns. Donor age, sex, ethnicity and CMV serostatus were compiled together with the repertoire data. A separate validation cohort of 100 to 150 different subjects was used in addition to the approximately 640-subject first cohort. In the later analysis, no new phenotypic data were used to find candidate immune exposures; instead, reliance was placed on TCR beta sequences and their occurrence across donors. Class I and class II HLA loci were covered by the typing at four-digit resolution. An earlier analysis of 587 of the donors used high-throughput TCR beta sequencing to judge whether each TCR beta V gene segment behaved as functional or pseudogenic. An early release that covered about 640 HLA-typed donors contained approximately 290 gigabases of sequencing data and 75 million to 100 million unique TCR sequences. The number of donors typed differed by locus, with 629-630 for A, B, C, DRB1 and DQB1, approximately 500 for DQA1, over 600 for DPA1, and some 450 for DPB1. Roughly 5 DR-DQ haplotypes were treated as single units for association and clustering because of strong linkage in the cohort. Among 398 genotyped donors of the cohort, an average of roughly 240,000 unique TCR beta nucleotide sequences were sequenced per donor, around a sixth of them non-productive. Every discovery cohort repertoire had been produced on one sequencing platform. Genome-wide SNP genotypes for about 65% of the 666 donors were used in a later genetic analysis, which treated that subset as a discovery cohort. High-throughput TCR immunosequencing, statistical association of individual TCRs with disease status, and machine learning were combined to predict cytomegalovirus infection status. Among the roughly 400 genotyped donors, under 90% belonged to the genetic ancestry cluster associated with self-reported Caucasian donors. The study aimed to test whether signatures of past pathogen exposure could be identified by cataloging public T cell receptors.

About this clone itself: It lacks a known antigen. No much larger clone exists at a distance of one base, and base qualities are not known.

Receptor amplification or capture employed the immunoSEQ multiplex PCR assay. For the multiplex PCR, a mixture combining 60 forward primers for TCR Vbeta segments and 13 reverse primers for TCR Jbeta segments was used. The CDR3 region of rearranged TCR beta genes was amplified from genomic DNA with a multiplex PCR assay. The Illumina HiSeq System was used to sequence the amplified TCR beta libraries as 87-base-pair reads. As for the original processing: A later analysis tallied 75 million to 95 million unique TCR beta chains across the roughly 610 repertoires, and roughly 11 million of those chains were shared by two or more donors. To remove PCR and sequencing errors, raw reads were error-corrected and collapsed into unique sequences using a nearest-neighbor algorithm that merged closely related sequences. Alignment of CDR3 sequences to IMGT reference sequences was used to assign V, D and J gene segments. Each retained sequence needed at least a six-nucleotide match to both a V gene segment and a J gene segment. A rearrangement was called productive if the CDR3 had no stop codons and remained in frame with V and J, and every other rearrangement was called non-productive. CDR3 was defined according to IMGT convention as the region running from the second conserved V-encoded cysteine to the conserved J-encoded phenylalanine. The earlier analysis of about 500 of the donors excluded sequences that lacked an unambiguous match to a single V gene segment. An earlier analysis of under 750 of the donors called V segments functional above 56.7% productive rearrangements and segregating when the between-donor standard deviation exceeded 5%. A statistical classification framework was built for diagnosing cytomegalovirus status from the catalog of TCR beta chain sequences. V and J gene assignment, in a later analysis, came from comparing TCR nucleotide sequences with IMGT/GENE-DB human TR gene sequences. In a later analysis, CDR3 sequences and most-parsimonious VDJ recombination scenarios were assigned using the TCRdist pipeline. In a later analysis, each TCR beta chain was defined by its CDR3 amino acid sequence together with its V-gene family, and reads lacking a unique V-gene family were excluded. As a way to deal with suspected cross-contamination and a sequencing artifact, a later analysis dropped 500 to 700 nucleotide sequences that were highly shared and had low generation probability. In a later analysis, a clonal expansion index for each public chain was calculated from normalized within-repertoire ranks of inferred template counts. Generation probabilities in a later analysis came from a VDJ recombination model fitted to out-of-frame rearrangements, and those results were checked against IGoR. A later analysis scored TCR-TCR, TCR-HLA and TCR-CMV co-occurrence with hypergeometric tests, applying a repertoire-size bias correction to TCR pairs. In a later analysis, false discovery rates were estimated by permuting HLA or CMV assignments 20 times. A later analysis grouped co-occurring TCRs with DBSCAN, adding TCRdist sequence similarity when clustering within HLA-allele-positive subsets. Repertoires with fewer than 30,000 or more than 120,000 public chains, plus five repertoires with anomalous nucleotide sharing, were excluded from co-occurrence clustering. Entries here come from immuneACCESS through TCRdb and include only in-frame sequences with V and J called. Some clones fail to appear in such tables; in the studies checked, an unresolved V gene covers under half of the shortfall, and the cause of the remainder is unknown. V and J calls and clone size are copied from that table; D and trimming were computed from the DNA. The sample data list 90,000 to 120,000 clones, and around 77% of these were observed just once. 4% to 5% of the sample belongs to the ten largest clones.

The cohort consisted of 600 to 750 healthy bone marrow donors. All cohort members were sampled while nominally healthy, although unrecorded immune exposures were likely present. The donor was CMV seronegative and belonged to the group of over 350 seronegative cohort members. Every donor gave a peripheral blood sample, and the peripheral blood mononuclear cells from that sample were used for TCR beta sequencing. The Qiagen DNeasy Blood Extraction Kit was used to extract genomic DNA from the blood cell samples. The research as a whole found: In a later analysis, TCR association rates were found to vary across HLA loci, with the most associated TCRs seen for DRB1 alleles and the fewest for HLA-C alleles. According to a later analysis, parvovirus B19, influenza, CMV and Epstein-Barr virus appeared linked to several top co-occurrence clusters. A later genetic analysis associated a missense DCLRE1C variant with V-gene and J-gene trimming of TCR beta chains, and an independent cohort replicated the association. In a later analysis, 16,951 TCR beta sequences were associated with specific HLA alleles at a false discovery rate of 0.05. CMV serostatus was the only immune exposure information available for the cohort. In a later genetic analysis, fewer N-insertions in productive TCRs were reported among donors in an Asian-associated ancestry cluster than the roughly 700-donor mean. The cohort was sequenced for TCR beta chains only, and without alpha or paired-chain data the features that could be detected were limited. Most TCR sequences were seen in very few donors, while some public TCRs were found in many individuals. Correlated functional status among segregating V segments might reflect linkage disequilibrium, but an unknown experimental factor could not be ruled out. In an earlier analysis of 587 of the donors, most TCR beta V segments appeared in productive rearrangements about 87% or about 30% of the time, broadly matching IMGT annotations. In a later analysis, most CMV-associated TCR beta chains were found to appear HLA-restricted, with HLA associations seemingly driven largely by CMV exposure. In both the original and validation cohorts, the classifier was reported to diagnose cytomegalovirus status with high specificity and sensitivity. The 87-base-pair reads could not distinguish some IMGT-functional V segments, including TRBV6-2 and TRBV6-3, so those segments were excluded. A further reported finding was that TCR beta sequences accurately predicted the HLA-A and HLA-B alleles for most subjects in the first cohort. Assigning TCR associations to individual alleles was difficult when HLA alleles, especially DR and DQ, strongly co-occurred. HLA typing was unavailable for some donors at each locus, so association tests used only the typed subset. Because counts were too low, about 18 rarely observed V segments, including chromosome 9 orphons, were left out of the earlier analysis of a few hundred of the donors. Presence/absence analyses assumed roughly uniform sequencing depth across donors, an assumption that may not hold. In the study, around 160 TCR beta chains were listed as associated with cytomegalovirus. According to the authors, the approach could potentially be generalized to other disease states and immunological phenotypes. In a later analysis, HLA-associated TCR beta chains were found to be more clonally expanded and to have lower generation probabilities than equally common non-associated chains. A group of highly shared sequence variants was considered likely to be a technical artifact of the sequencing pipeline. In vitro tests confirmed that a few of the cytomegalovirus-associated TCR beta chains recognize cytomegalovirus antigens.

Here V drops 4 bases and J drops 6 bases, and the junction holds 9 bases not matched to any gene. CDR1 and CDR2 (SGHRS, YFSETQ) derive from the germline V gene. Including cysteine and phenylalanine, the CDR3 has 14 amino acids. Of all the DNA, just the CDR3 is kept, 42 bases in frame from base 1. This chain is built from TRBV5-1 and TRBJ1-2, and TRBD1 matches 7 of the central bases. This TCR was sampled from a male donor in good health and CMV-seronegative. The sequenced sample was PBMCs. The nucleotide sequence reads TGCGCCAGCAGCCCGAGGACAGGATGGAATGGCTACACCTTC. Protein translation: CASSPRTGWNGYTF. Reference TRBV5-1 and TRBJ1-2 genes cover what lies past the CDR3, so the full variable domain is KAGVTQTPRYLIKTRGQQVTLSCSPISGHRSVSWYQQTPGQGLQFLFEYFSETQRNKGNFPGRFSGRQFSNSRSEMNVSTLELGDSALYLCASSPRTGWNGYTFGSGTRLTVV.